Listed here are 10 T cell receptor beta chains from one sample, sequenced in a study of CD8+ T cells in alopecia areata. Documented treatment: oral pan-JAK inhibitor, 5-10 mg twice daily. Following extraction, RNA underwent reverse transcription to cDNA, which served as the sequencing template. Measured with immunoSEQ multiplex PCR; TCRdb has only the in-frame clones, and not every one. Of 110,000 to 150,000 clones listed, 50% to 65% are singletons. The sequencing here drew on CD8+ T cells sorted from blood, taken at week 4, from a patient treated with tofacitinib. All receptors come from a human donor with alopecia areata.

The chain carries TRBV27 and TRBJ1-1; perhaps TRBD1 as D (5 bases). Germline V CDR1 and CDR2: MNHEY, SMNVEV (reference sequence). This CDR3 is 13 amino acids long. Trimming took off 4 bases at V and 4 bases at J, with 10 bases between the two ends. CDR3 region: CASSYGGGTEAFF. The CDR3 nucleotides are TGTGCCAGCAGTTACGGGGGGGGCACTGAAGCTTTCTTT.

This clone has just a few counts. This chain links TRBV25-1 with TRBJ1-4, with D unclear. This CDR3 has 13 residues. V lost 5 bases, J lost 8 bases, and 12 bases lay in between. Germline assignment: CDR1 MGHDK and CDR2 SYGVNS. The CDR3 reads CASSWELEEKLFF. CDR3 in DNA: TGTGCCAGCAGTTGGGAACTTGAGGAAAAACTGTTTTTT.

This clone was counted between two and nine times. V is TRBV18 and J is TRBJ2-3; the D is unclear. This CDR3 is 16 amino acids long. V shed 3 bases and J shed 2 bases, with 15 bases lying between them. The V gene's germline CDR1 is KGHSH and CDR2 LQKENI. CDR3 DNA sequence: TGTGCCAGCTCACCCCGAGGTGGCGCAATCACAGATACGCAGTATTTT. This gives the protein CASSPRGGAITDTQYF.

V gene TRBV29-1 combines with J gene TRBJ2-7; TRBD1 matches 7 bases. V gave up 1 base and J gave up 1 base; unmatched junction bases: 4. CDR1 and CDR2 (germline): SQVTM, ANQGSEA. The CDR3 runs to 14 residues. The CDR3 spells CSVEGTGHSYEQYF. In DNA form, the CDR3 reads TGCAGCGTTGAAGGGACAGGTCATTCCTACGAGCAGTACTTC.

This chain joins TRBV5-6 and TRBJ2-7; 7 bases line up with TRBD1. Germline V gene lookup returns CDR1 SGHDT and CDR2 YYEEEE. With V trimmed by 4 bases and J by 1 base, 8 bases remained unmatched. The CDR3 sequence is 15 residues long. This CDR3 reads CASSTEQGRSYEQYF. The CDR3 nucleotides are TGTGCCAGCAGCACTGAACAGGGGCGATCCTACGAGCAGTACTTC.

The V gene is TRBV15, the J gene TRBJ2-1; 9 bases are shared with TRBD1. The CDR3 runs to 15 residues. V lost 3 bases to trimming and J lost 6 bases; unmatched junction nucleotides: 6. Germline CDR1 LNHNV, CDR2 YYDKDF (reference sequence). The CDR3 loop reads CATSSTGGAVNEQFF. Written as DNA, the CDR3 is TGTGCCACCAGCAGCACAGGGGGCGCGGTCAATGAGCAGTTCTTC.

This clone was counted a few times. CDR3 coding DNA: TGTGCCAGCAGCGGGGGGAGAGGGCCAGATACGCAGTATTTT. Encoded protein: CASSGGRGPDTQYF. The genes are TRBV9 and TRBJ2-3; D tentatively reads TRBD1 or TRBD2 (5 bases each). CDR1 is SGDLS and CDR2 is YYNGEE in the germline V gene. Trimming took off 3 bases at V and 4 bases at J, with 12 bases between the two ends. The CDR3 contains 14 residues.

The rearrangement links TRBV7-8 to TRBJ2-3; 10 bases map to TRBD2. CDR1 is SGHVS and CDR2 is FQNEAQ in the germline V gene. With V trimmed by 3 bases and J by 6 bases, 9 bases remained unmatched. CDR3 length: 16 amino acids. The CDR3 reads CASSFTLAGVGDTQYF. The CDR3 region has the DNA TGTGCCAGCAGCTTTACTCTAGCGGGGGTCGGGGATACGCAGTATTTT. The full variable domain, in which reference TRBV7-8 and TRBJ2-3 provide the parts outside the CDR3, is GAGVSQSPRYKVAKRGQDVALRCDPISGHVSLFWYQQALGQGPEFLTYFQNEAQLDKSGLPSDRFFAERPEGSVSTLKIQRTQQEDSAVYLCASSFTLAGVGDTQYFGPGTRLTVL.

The rearrangement joins TRBV27 to TRBJ2-7, with a weak D call TRBD2 (5 bases). The CDR3 runs 10 residues. The V gene lost 8 bases and the J gene lost 7 bases, with 9 bases spanning the gap. The germline gives CDR1 MNHEY, CDR2 SMNVEV (reference sequence). CDR3 nucleotides: TGTGCCAGCGGACGGGGAGAGCAGTACTTC. This codes for CASGRGEQYF.

This chain connects TRBV2 to TRBJ2-7; D is uncertain. CDR3 length: 10 residues. Between the trimmed V and J ends, which lost 7 bases and 3 bases, there was a span of 4 bases. Germline V CDR1 and CDR2: SNHLY, FYNNEI. This CDR3 reads CASNGYEQYF. CDR3 DNA: TGTGCCAGCAACGGCTACGAGCAGTACTTC.